This T cell receptor beta chain is from a study of graft-versus-host responses after intestinal transplantation. Notes on this clone: Its antigen is undetermined.

CDR3 length: 11 residues. Trimming removed 4 bases at V and 7 bases at J, with 7 bases between. The germline V gene encodes CDR1 PRHDT and CDR2 FYEKMQ (reference sequence). Here immunoSEQ multiplex PCR was the method, and the copy in TCRdb shows in-frame clones only, minus some. The table shows over 100,000 clones, with approximately 95% occurring only once. V gene TRBV13 combines with J gene TRBJ1-1, with no clear D. Here the sequenced sample was unstimulated CD8+ T cells sorted from spleen or lymph node cells, taken before intestinal transplant. This receptor was obtained from a human donor who received an intestinal transplant. The CDR3 spells CASSSTGEAFF. The CDR3, as DNA: TGTGCCAGCAGCTCGACGGGTGAAGCTTTCTTT. Drawing the rest from reference TRBV13 and TRBJ1-1, the complete variable domain is AAGVIQSPRHLIKEKRETATLKCYPIPRHDTVYWYQQGPGQDPQFLISFYEKMQSDKGSIPDRFSAQQFSDYHSELNMSSLELGDSALYFCASSSTGEAFFGQGTRLTVV.